This entry features one T cell receptor (beta chain) sequence. Its target is not known. From germline, CDR1 is GTSNPN and CDR2 SVGIG (reference sequence). The CDR3 is made up of 14 amino acids. Trimming cost V 4 bases and J 8 bases; bases outside gene matches: 10. PCR was performed using 60 Vbeta and 13 Jbeta primers. The method was immunoSEQ multiplex PCR; TCRdb's version includes in-frame clones alone and lacks a portion of them. Counted here are 200,000 to 250,000 clones, approximately 80% occurring once; the ten biggest clones make up roughly 1.3%. This entry comes from a study of cytomegalovirus exposure and HLA in healthy donors. Study context: Unique TCRs from HLA-typed donors, approximately 80 million of them, were held in an early data release.

Findings and caveats of the study: Most of the CMV-associated TCR beta chains (in a later analysis) appeared to be HLA-restricted. Many donors shared some public TCRs, even though most TCR sequences were rare. A later analysis reportedly found that, within productive TCRs, an Asian-associated ancestry cluster had fewer N-insertions than the mean observed across the roughly 670 donors.

The receptor was isolated from a girl between 5 and 17 years old in good health and CMV-seronegative. The J gene is TRBJ2-1, the V gene TRBV30, with 8 nucleotides matching TRBD2. The sample taken for sequencing was PBMCs. The CDR3 DNA sequence: TGTGCCTGGACTCACGGGAGGGTTACGGATGAGCAGTTCTTC. Translating it yields CAWTHGRVTDEQFF.